This T cell receptor beta chain is drawn from a study of blood T cell repertoires in COVID-19. Turning to the study itself: Both acute and convalescent COVID-19 samples were obtained from the United States, Italy and Spain. PBMCs, B-cell-depleted T cells, or T cells provided the cDNA or gDNA that made up the material.

The authors' processing: It was from reference gene primer amplification that nucleated cell counts were estimated. Data came from immunoSEQ multiplex PCR; TCRdb stores just in-frame clones and leaves some out. The V and J calls and the clone size are those of that table, but D and trimming were determined from the DNA. The sample contains more than 50,000 clones, approximately 92% of which appear only once. This clone was recorded a few times. The CDR3 extends over 19 amino acids. Material for sequencing was peripheral blood. The chain recombines TRBV21-1 with TRBJ2-1; the D call TRBD2 from the table was never checked on the DNA. TRBV21-1 is designated a pseudogene. This clonotype was sampled from an elderly man with acute or convalescent COVID-19. DNA of the CDR3: TGTGCCAGCAGCAAAGCTCCTAGCGGGGGCCGGGGCTCCTACAATGAGCAGTTCTTC. Its protein is CASSKAPSGGRGSYNEQFF.